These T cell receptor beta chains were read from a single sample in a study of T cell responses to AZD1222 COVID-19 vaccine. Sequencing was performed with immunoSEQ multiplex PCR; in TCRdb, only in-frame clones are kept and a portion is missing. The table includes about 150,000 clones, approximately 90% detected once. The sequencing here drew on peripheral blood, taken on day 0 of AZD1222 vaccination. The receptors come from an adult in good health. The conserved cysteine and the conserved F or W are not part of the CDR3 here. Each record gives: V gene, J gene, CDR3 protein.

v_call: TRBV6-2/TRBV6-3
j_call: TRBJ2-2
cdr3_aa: ASSYPGTRKGSGELF

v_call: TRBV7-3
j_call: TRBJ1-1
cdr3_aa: ASSRGTDRVVF

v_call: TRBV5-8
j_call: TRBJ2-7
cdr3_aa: ASSWETLDSSYEQY

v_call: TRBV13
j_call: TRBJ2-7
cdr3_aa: ASSLEPSGSIEQY

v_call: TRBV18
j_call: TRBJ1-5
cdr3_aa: ASSLRGTGDQPQH

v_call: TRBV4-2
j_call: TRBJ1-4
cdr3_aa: ASSQGVTNEKLF

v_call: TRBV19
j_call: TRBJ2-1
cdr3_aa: ASKIFGGQGVHEQF

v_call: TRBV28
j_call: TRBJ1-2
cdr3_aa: ASSLTEGGYT

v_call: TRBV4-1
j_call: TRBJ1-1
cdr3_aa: ASSQVGQSTEAF

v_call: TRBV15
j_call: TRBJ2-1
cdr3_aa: ATSRPELAGGPYNEQF

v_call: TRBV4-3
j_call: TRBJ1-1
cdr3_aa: ASSQDGRGQGAF

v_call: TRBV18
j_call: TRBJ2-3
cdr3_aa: ASSPGVGQY

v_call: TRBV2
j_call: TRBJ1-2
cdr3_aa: ASIGGRGTSYYGYT

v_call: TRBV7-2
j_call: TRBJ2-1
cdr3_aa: ASSRTVYNEQF

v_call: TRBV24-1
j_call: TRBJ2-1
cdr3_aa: ATSGVSYNEQF

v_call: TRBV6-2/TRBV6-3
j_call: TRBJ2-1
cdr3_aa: ASSPLRLAGGPDDF

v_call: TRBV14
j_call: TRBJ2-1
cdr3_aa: ASSPGIIGGLYNEQF

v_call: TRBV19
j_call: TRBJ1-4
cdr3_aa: ASSFPGQGTNEKLF

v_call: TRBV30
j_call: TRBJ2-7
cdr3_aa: AWSPASGPYEQY

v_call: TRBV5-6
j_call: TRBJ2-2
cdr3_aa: ASSLLSGTGVPGELF

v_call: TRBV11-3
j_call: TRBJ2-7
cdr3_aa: ASSLGQGQYEQY

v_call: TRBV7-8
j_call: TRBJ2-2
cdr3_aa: ASTLVRTPNTGELF

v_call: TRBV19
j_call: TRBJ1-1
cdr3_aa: ASSLGPPAGSEAF

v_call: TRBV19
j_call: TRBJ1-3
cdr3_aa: ASTTGMVTGNTIY

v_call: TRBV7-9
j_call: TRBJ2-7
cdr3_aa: ASSLELMAGRRNYEQY

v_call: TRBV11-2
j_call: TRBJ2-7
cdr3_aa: ASSSLGGSPYEQY

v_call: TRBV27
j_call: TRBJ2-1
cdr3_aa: ASSSPLAGLYNEQF

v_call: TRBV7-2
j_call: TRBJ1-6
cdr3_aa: ASSFQRDYTGQGDSPLH

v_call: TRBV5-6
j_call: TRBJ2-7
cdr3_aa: ASSLVGTGGSEQY

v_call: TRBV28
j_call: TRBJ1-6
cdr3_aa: ASTHQRDSYNSPLH

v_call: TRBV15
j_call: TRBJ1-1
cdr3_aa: ATSSDRGEHTEAF

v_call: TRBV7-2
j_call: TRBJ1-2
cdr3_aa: ASSLRGAASQDGYT

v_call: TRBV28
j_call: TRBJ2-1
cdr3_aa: ASSEQGLEQF

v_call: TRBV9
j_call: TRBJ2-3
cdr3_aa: ASSAYQGPDTQY

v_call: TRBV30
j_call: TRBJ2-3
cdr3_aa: AWSPPPYAGPSTDTQY

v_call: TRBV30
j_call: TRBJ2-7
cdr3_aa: AWIRQGFGGEQY

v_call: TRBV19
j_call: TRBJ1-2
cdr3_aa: ASSIVGAHHGYT

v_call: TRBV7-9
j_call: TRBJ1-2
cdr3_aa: ASSPGQGAGGYT

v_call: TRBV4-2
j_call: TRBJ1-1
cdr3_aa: ASSQTPRRQKMNTEAF

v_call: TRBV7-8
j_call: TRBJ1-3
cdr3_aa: ASSKQSSGNTIY

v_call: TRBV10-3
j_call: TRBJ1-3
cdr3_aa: AIMTGVRTIY

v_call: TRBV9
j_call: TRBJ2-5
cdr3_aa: ASSVAPSETQY

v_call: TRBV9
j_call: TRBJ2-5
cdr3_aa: ASSASVAGETQY

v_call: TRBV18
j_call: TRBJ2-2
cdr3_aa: ASSPGLTNTGELF

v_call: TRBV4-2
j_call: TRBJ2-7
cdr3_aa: ASSQSYEQY

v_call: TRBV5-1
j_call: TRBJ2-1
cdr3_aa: ASSLELATFVQF

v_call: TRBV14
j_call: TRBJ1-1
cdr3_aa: ASSQQFWGNTEAF

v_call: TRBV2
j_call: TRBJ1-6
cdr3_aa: ARQLRNSPLH

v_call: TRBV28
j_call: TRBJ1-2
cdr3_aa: ATLESDRFDYGYT

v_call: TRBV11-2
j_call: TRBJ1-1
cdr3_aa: ASSLVSYTEAF

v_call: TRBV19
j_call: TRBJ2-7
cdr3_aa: ASSRTGGHYEQY

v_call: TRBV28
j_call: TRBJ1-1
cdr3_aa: ASSFVVGEAF

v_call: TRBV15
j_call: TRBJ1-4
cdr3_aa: ATSRDTGSLNEKLF

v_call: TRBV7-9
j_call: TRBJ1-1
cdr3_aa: ASSYRDTEAF